Here is one T cell receptor beta chain with its context. This clone was observed a handful of times. There is no known antigen for this receptor. No base qualities exist here, and no much larger clone lies one base off it. The germline V gene yields SGHTA for CDR1 and FQGNSA for CDR2. Including cysteine and phenylalanine, the CDR3 has 17 amino acids. This entry keeps only the CDR3 DNA: 51 bases, framed from base 1. A distance of 23 bases separates the germline ends of V and J, which lose 5 bases and 4 bases respectively. Library preparation employed the immunoSEQ multiplex PCR assay. The multiplex PCR relied on a mix of 60 forward primers for TCR Vbeta segments and 13 reverse primers for TCR Jbeta segments. Amplification of the CDR3 region of rearranged TCR beta genes was performed with a multiplex PCR assay on genomic DNA. The amplified TCR beta libraries were sequenced on the Illumina HiSeq System as 87-base-pair reads. As for how the authors treated the data: Across the 670 or so repertoires, a later analysis counted tens of millions of unique TCR beta chains, about 10 million of which were shared by at least two donors. A nearest-neighbor algorithm error-corrected the raw reads and collapsed the reads into unique sequences, merging closely related sequences to remove PCR and sequencing errors. Alignment of CDR3 sequences to IMGT reference sequences was used to assign V, D and J gene segments. Each retained sequence needed at least a six-nucleotide match to both a V gene segment and a J gene segment. A rearrangement counted as productive if the CDR3 had no stop codons and remained in frame with V and J, and every other rearrangement counted as non-productive. Following IMGT convention, CDR3 was defined as the stretch from the second conserved V-encoded cysteine to the conserved J-encoded phenylalanine. The earlier analysis of roughly 590 of the donors excluded sequences that lacked an unambiguous match to a single V gene segment. In an earlier analysis of 450 to 700 of the donors, V segments were called functional above 56.7% productive rearrangements and were called segregating when the between-donor standard deviation exceeded 5%. A statistical classification framework was developed to diagnose cytomegalovirus status using the catalog of TCR beta chain sequences. V and J gene assignment, in a later analysis, came from comparing TCR nucleotide sequences with IMGT/GENE-DB human TR gene sequences. A later analysis assigned CDR3 sequences and most-parsimonious VDJ recombination scenarios with the TCRdist pipeline. In a later analysis, each TCR beta chain was defined by its CDR3 amino acid sequence together with its V-gene family, and reads lacking a unique V-gene family were excluded. In a later analysis, approximately 590 highly shared, low-generation-probability nucleotide sequences were removed to address suspected cross-contamination and a sequencing artifact. In a later analysis, a clonal expansion index for each public chain was calculated from normalized within-repertoire ranks of inferred template counts. In a later analysis, generation probabilities were computed with a VDJ recombination model fitted to out-of-frame rearrangements, and the resulting probabilities were checked against IGoR. A later analysis scored TCR-TCR, TCR-HLA and TCR-CMV co-occurrence with hypergeometric tests, applying a repertoire-size bias correction to TCR pairs. To estimate false discovery rates, a later analysis permuted the HLA or CMV assignments 20 times. In a later analysis, co-occurring TCRs were grouped using DBSCAN, with TCRdist sequence similarity added in when clustering inside HLA-allele-positive subsets. Co-occurrence clustering excluded repertoires with fewer than 30,000 or more than 120,000 public chains, plus five with anomalous nucleotide sharing. Entries here come from immuneACCESS through TCRdb and include only in-frame sequences with V and J called. Some clones fail to appear in such tables; in the studies checked, an unresolved V gene covers under half of the shortfall, and the cause of the remainder is unknown. V, J and clone size derive from that table, while D and trimming were established from the DNA sequence. The sample profile shows around 190,000 clones; roughly 80% of them were found once. 1.5% to 2% of the sample is held by the ten biggest clonotypes.

The data stem from a study of cytomegalovirus exposure and HLA in healthy donors (dated by TCRdb to about 2017). For the study in its entirety: According to an earlier analysis of several hundred of the donors, about 179 million T cells yielded approximately 120 million unique TCR beta sequences and roughly 280 Gb of sequence data. An early release covering about 600 HLA-typed donors comprised 250 to 350 gigabases of sequencing data and around 85 million unique TCR sequences. Of the 300 to 450 genotyped donors, roughly 85% fell in the genetic ancestry cluster associated with self-reported Caucasian donors. The aim of the study was to test whether cataloging public T cell receptors could identify signatures of past pathogen exposure. The study used immunosequencing to profile the T cell repertoires of more than 650 subjects and linked those repertoires to cytomegalovirus serostatus. Along with the approximately 700-subject first cohort, a separate validation cohort of over 90 different subjects was used. To predict cytomegalovirus infection status, the study combined high-throughput TCR immunosequencing, statistical association of individual TCRs with disease status, and machine learning. A later analysis re-analyzed previously published TCR beta repertoires from about 730 donors and added high-resolution HLA genotyping to study TCR occurrence patterns. Rather than drawing on any new phenotypic data, the later analysis identified candidate immune exposures from TCR beta sequences and the way those sequences occurred across donors. An earlier analysis of nearly 600 of the donors applied high-throughput TCR beta sequencing to assess whether each TCR beta V gene segment acted as functional or pseudogenic. Alongside the repertoire data, information on donor age, sex, ethnicity and CMV serostatus was compiled. In a later genetic analysis, genome-wide SNP genotypes for about 60% of the 666 donors were used, and that subset was treated as a discovery cohort. All discovery cohort repertoires had been generated on a single sequencing platform. HLA typing covered class I and class II loci at four-digit resolution. The number of donors typed differed by locus, with about 629-630 for A, B, C, DRB1 and DQB1, 522 for DQA1, approximately 580 for DPA1, and around 460 for DPB1. Roughly 5 DR-DQ haplotypes were handled as single units for association and clustering, since linkage in the cohort was strong. Among 398 genotyped donors of the cohort, an average of approximately 230,000 unique TCR beta nucleotide sequences were sequenced per donor, around 20% of them non-productive. The research as a whole found: Broadly in line with IMGT annotations, most TCR beta V segments showed up in productive rearrangements about 87% or about 30% of the time in an earlier analysis of approximately 640 of the donors. A further reported finding was that TCR beta sequences accurately predicted the HLA-A and HLA-B alleles for most subjects in the first cohort. A later analysis reported that several top co-occurrence clusters appeared linked to parvovirus B19, influenza, CMV and Epstein-Barr virus. The 87-base-pair reads could not distinguish some IMGT-functional V segments, including TRBV6-2 and TRBV6-3, so those segments were excluded. Linkage disequilibrium might explain the correlated functional status among segregating V segments, but an unknown experimental factor could not be ruled out. The classifier was reported to diagnose cytomegalovirus status with high specificity and sensitivity in both the original and validation cohorts. A later analysis found that most CMV-associated TCR beta chains appeared HLA-restricted, with HLA associations seemingly driven largely by CMV exposure. Across donors, most TCR sequences were observed very rarely, whereas some public TCRs were present in many individuals. The cohort was sequenced for TCR beta chains only, and without alpha or paired-chain data the features that could be detected were limited. The sequencing pipeline was judged likely to have produced a cluster of highly shared sequence variants as a technical artifact. A later analysis found that TCR association rates varied across HLA loci, with DRB1 alleles showing the most associated TCRs and HLA-C alleles the fewest. A few of the identified cytomegalovirus-associated TCR beta chains were confirmed in vitro to be specific for cytomegalovirus antigens. The only immune exposure information available for the cohort was CMV serostatus. V-gene and J-gene trimming of TCR beta chains was associated with a missense DCLRE1C variant in a later genetic analysis, and the association was replicated in an independent cohort. A total of around 150 TCR beta chains were listed by the study as associated with cytomegalovirus. According to the authors, the approach could potentially be generalized to other disease states and immunological phenotypes. A later analysis associated around 16,000 TCR beta sequences with specific HLA alleles at a false discovery rate of 0.05. Approximately 18 rarely observed V segments, including chromosome 9 orphons, were excluded from the earlier analysis of about 600 of the donors because counts were too low. In a later analysis, HLA-associated TCR beta chains showed more clonal expansion and lower generation probabilities than non-associated chains that were equally common. The presence/absence analyses assumed that sequencing depth was roughly uniform across donors, and that assumption may not be true. When HLA alleles, especially DR and DQ, strongly co-occurred, TCR associations were difficult to assign to individual alleles. Compared with the approximately 700-donor mean, donors in an Asian-associated ancestry cluster had fewer N-insertions in productive TCRs, according to a later genetic analysis. HLA typing was unavailable for some donors at each locus, so association tests used only the typed subset.

The cohort was made up of 666 healthy bone marrow donors. At the time of sampling, every cohort member was nominally healthy, though immune exposures that went unrecorded were likely present. The donor was CMV seronegative and was included in the group of a few hundred seronegative cohort members. Each donor provided a peripheral blood sample, and peripheral blood mononuclear cells were used for TCR beta sequencing. The Qiagen DNeasy Blood Extraction Kit was used to extract genomic DNA from the blood cell samples. This TCR derives from a woman in her forties or fifties in good health and CMV-seronegative. Here the chain combines TRBV7-2 and TRBJ2-5, with a tentative D gene TRBD2 over 7 matching bases. The specimen sequenced was PBMCs. The nucleotide sequence is given as TGTGCCAGCAGCCTCCAGGGGAGGTTATTAGCGGGAGAGACCCAGTACTTC. Translated, this is CASSLQGRLLAGETQYF.